This T cell receptor beta chain came from a study of T cells in localized non-small cell lung cancer. Whole-study results and caveats: Median detection of top 100 tumor clones in adjacent lung was 55 to 60 clones. In the blood, greater T cell density corresponded to longer overall survival. Sequence data derive from only one tumor region, so heterogeneity remains possible. Uninvolved adjacent lung had higher T cell clonality than tumor and all other tissues.

The V segment lost 5 bases and the J segment 3 bases; nucleotides outside the gene matches: 8. Germline V gene sequence: CDR1 SSHAT, CDR2 FNYEAQ (reference sequence). The CDR3 spans 17 residues. Remarks on this clone: Its target is not known.

Produced via immunoSEQ multiplex PCR; TCRdb's table is partial and in-frame only. The data show several thousand clones, with about 90% seen just once and roughly 4.8% held by the top ten. The clonotype comes from a male donor aged 60 or older with stage II lung adenocarcinoma. Specimen: peripheral blood mononuclear cells, collected before any cancer treatment. V and J are TRBV7-7 and TRBJ2-5; 14 positions match TRBD2. The CDR3 DNA follows: TGTGCCAGCAGCAGTCGGACTAGCGGGGGGCCGGAAGAGACCCAGTACTTC. Amino acid sequence: CASSSRTSGGPEETQYF.